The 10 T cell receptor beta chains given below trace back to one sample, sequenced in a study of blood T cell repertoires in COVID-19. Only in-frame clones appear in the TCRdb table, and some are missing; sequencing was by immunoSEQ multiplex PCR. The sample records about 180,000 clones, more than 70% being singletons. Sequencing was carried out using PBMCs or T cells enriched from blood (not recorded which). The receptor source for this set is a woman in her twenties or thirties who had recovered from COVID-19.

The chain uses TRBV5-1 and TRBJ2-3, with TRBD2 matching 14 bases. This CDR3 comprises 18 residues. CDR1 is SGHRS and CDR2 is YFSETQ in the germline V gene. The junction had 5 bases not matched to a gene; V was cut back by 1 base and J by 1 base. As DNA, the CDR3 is TGCGCCAGCAGCTTGTTTGGGACTAGCGGGAGTGGCACAGATACGCAGTATTTT. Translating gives CASSLFGTSGSGTDTQYF.

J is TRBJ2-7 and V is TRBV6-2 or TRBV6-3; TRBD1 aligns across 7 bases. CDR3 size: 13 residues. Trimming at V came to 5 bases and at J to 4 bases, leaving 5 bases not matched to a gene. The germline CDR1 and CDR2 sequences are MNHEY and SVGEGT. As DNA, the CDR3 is TGTGCCAGCAGTACAGGGGTCCCTTACGAGCAGTACTTC. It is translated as CASSTGVPYEQYF.

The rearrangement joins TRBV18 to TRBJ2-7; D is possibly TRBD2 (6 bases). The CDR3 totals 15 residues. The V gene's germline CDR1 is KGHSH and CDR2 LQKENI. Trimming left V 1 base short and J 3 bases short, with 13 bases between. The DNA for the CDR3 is TGTGCCAGCTCACCACGACTAGTAAGGGGCTACGAGCAGTACTTC. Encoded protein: CASSPRLVRGYEQYF.

CDR3 DNA: TGTGCCAGCGGAAGACTAGCGGGAGATGAGCAGTTCTTC. Translation: CASGRLAGDEQFF. This chain connects TRBV28 to TRBJ2-1, with 12 bases lining up with TRBD2. This CDR3 is built from 13 residues. Germline V gene sequence: CDR1 MDHEN, CDR2 SYDVKM. Trimming at V came to 8 bases and at J to 8 bases, leaving 4 bases not matched to a gene.

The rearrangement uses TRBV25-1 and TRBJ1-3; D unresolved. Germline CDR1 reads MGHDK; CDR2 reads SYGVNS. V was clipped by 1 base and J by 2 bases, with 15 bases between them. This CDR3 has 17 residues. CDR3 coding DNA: TGTGCCAGCAGTGAATTGGGCCACAGAAAGACTGGAAACACCATATATTTT. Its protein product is CASSELGHRKTGNTIYF.

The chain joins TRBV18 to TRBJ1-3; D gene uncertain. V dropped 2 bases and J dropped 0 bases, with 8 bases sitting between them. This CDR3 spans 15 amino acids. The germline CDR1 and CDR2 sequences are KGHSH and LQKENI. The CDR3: CASSPTDSSGNTIYF. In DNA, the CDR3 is TGTGCCAGCTCACCAACAGATAGCTCTGGAAACACCATATATTTT.

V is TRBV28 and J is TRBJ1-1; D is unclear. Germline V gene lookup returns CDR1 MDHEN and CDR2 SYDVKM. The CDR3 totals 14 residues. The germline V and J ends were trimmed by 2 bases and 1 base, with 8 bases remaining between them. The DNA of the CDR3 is TGTGCCAGCAGTTTACCGGGAACGAACACTGAAGCTTTCTTT. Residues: CASSLPGTNTEAFF.

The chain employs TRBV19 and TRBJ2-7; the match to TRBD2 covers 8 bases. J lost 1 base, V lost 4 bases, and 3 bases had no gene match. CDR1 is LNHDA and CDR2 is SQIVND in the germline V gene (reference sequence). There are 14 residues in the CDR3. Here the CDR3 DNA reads TGTGCCAGTAGTACACTAGCGGAATCCTACGAGCAGTACTTC. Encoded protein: CASSTLAESYEQYF.

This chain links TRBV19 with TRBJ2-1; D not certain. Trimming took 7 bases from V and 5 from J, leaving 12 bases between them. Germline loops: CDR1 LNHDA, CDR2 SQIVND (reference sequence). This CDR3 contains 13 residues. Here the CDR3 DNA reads TGTGCCAGTAATGGGCAGGTACACAATGAGCAGTTCTTC. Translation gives CASNGQVHNEQFF.

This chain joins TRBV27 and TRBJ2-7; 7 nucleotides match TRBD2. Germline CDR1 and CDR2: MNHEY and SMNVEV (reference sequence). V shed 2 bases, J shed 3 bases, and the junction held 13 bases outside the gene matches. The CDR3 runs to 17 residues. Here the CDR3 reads CASSLGRELGPDYEQYF. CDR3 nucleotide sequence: TGTGCCAGCAGTTTAGGGCGGGAGCTGGGTCCCGACTACGAGCAGTACTTC.